The present T cell receptor beta chain was sequenced within a study of T cell changes during pregnancy in multiple sclerosis. Some clones are missing from TCRdb's copy, which holds only in-frame ones; the method was immunoSEQ multiplex PCR. In the table there are tens of thousands of clones, 80% to 95% of which are singletons. CDR1 SGHVS and CDR2 FQNEAQ come from the germline V gene. The CDR3 has 15 amino acids. With V trimmed by 1 base and J by 5 bases, 5 bases remained unmatched. Sequenced here: peripheral blood, sampled in the third trimester of pregnancy. V is TRBV7-8 and J is TRBJ2-1, with TRBD2 matching 7 bases. The receptor's source is a female donor in good health, enrolled as a control in a pregnancy study. The CDR3 region has the DNA TGTGCCAGCAGCTTAGTCCTAGCGGAGAACAATGAGCAGTTCTTC. Amino acid sequence: CASSLVLAENNEQFF.